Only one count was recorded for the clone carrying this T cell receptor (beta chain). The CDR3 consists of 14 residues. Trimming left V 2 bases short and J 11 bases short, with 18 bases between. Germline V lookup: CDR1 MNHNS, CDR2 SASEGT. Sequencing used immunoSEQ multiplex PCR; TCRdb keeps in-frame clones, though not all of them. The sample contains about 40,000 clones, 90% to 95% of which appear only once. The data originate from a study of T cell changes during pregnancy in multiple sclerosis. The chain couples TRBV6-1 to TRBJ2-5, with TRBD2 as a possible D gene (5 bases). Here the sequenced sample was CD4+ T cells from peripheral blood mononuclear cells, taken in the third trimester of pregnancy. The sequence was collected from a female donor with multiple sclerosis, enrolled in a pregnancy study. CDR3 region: CASSEHDRFGEQYF. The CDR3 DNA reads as TGTGCCAGCAGTGAACACGACCGCTTCGGGGAGCAGTACTTC.